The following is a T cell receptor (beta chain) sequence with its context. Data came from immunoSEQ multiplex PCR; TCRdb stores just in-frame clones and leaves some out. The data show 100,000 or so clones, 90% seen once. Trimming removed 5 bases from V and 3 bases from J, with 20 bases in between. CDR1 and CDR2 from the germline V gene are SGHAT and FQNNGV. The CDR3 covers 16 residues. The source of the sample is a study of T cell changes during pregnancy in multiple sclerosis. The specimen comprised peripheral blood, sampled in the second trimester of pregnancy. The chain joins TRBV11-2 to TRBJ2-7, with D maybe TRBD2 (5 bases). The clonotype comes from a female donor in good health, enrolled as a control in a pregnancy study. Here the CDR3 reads CASSSSRVSGYYEQYF. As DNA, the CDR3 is TGTGCCAGCAGCAGTAGTCGGGTCAGCGGTTACTACGAGCAGTACTTC. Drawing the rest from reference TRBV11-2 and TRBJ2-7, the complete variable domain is EAGVAQSPRYKIIEKRQSVAFWCNPISGHATLYWYQQILGQGPKLLIQFQNNGVVDDSQLPKDRFSAERLKGVDSTLKIQPAKLEDSAVYLCASSSSRVSGYYEQYFGPGTRLTVT.